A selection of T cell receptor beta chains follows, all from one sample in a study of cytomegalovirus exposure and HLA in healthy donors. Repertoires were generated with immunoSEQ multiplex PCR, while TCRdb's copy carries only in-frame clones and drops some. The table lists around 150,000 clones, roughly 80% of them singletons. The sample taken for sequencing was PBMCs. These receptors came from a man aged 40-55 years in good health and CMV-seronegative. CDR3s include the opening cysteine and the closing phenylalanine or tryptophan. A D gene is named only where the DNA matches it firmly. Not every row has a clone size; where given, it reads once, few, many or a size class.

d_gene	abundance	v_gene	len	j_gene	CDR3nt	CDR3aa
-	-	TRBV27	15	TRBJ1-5	TGTGCCAGCAAAACCCGGGCAGGGGAAGATCAGCCCCAGCATTTT	CASKTRAGEDQPQHF
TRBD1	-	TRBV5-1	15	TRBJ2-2	TGCGCCAGCAGCCGGGACAGTCAAAGCAGCGGGGAGCTGTTTTTT	CASSRDSQSSGELFF
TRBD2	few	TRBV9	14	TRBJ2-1	TGTGCCAGCGGGGGGGGGAGCTCCTACAATGAGCAGTTCTTC	CASGGGSSYNEQFF
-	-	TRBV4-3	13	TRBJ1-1	TGCGCCAGCAGCCAAGATGACACCACTGAAGCTTTCTTT	CASSQDDTTEAFF
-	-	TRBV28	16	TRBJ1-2	TGTGCCAGCAGTAGGACCCCAGGGGATCTGGACTATGGCTACACCTTC	CASSRTPGDLDYGYTF
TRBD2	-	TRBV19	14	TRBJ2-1	TGTGCCAGTAGGTCGGCGGGAGCGGTCAATGAGCAGTTCTTC	CASRSAGAVNEQFF
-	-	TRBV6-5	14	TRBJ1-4	TGTGCCAGCAGTTACGACAGCGCAAATGAAAAACTGTTTTTT	CASSYDSANEKLFF
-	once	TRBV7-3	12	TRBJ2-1	TGTGCCAGCAGCTACCGGGACAATGAGCAGTTCTTC	CASSYRDNEQFF
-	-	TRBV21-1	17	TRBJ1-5	TGTGCCAGCAGCATGGGGAGGGAGGGCTATAGCAATCAGCCCCAGCATTTT	CASSMGREGYSNQPQHF
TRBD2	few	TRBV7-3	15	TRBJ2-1	TGTGCCAGCAGCCCCTCGACTAGCGTCTACAATGAGCAGTTCTTC	CASSPSTSVYNEQFF
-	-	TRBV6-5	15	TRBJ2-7	TGTGCCAGCCGGGGGGCCCGTGTACCTACCTACGAGCAGTACTTC	CASRGARVPTYEQYF
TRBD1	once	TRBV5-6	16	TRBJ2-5	TGTGCCAGCAGCTCTCCAGGACAGGGGCGGGAAGAGACCCAGTACTTC	CASSSPGQGREETQYF
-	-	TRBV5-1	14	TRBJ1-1	TGCGCCAGCAGTTTGGACAGCCTGAACACTGAGGCTTTCTTT	CASSLDSLNTEAFF
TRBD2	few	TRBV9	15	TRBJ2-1	TGTGCCAGCAGCTTTAGCGGGAGCTCCTACAATGAGCAGTTCTTC	CASSFSGSSYNEQFF
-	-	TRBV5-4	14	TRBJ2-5	TGTGCCAGCAGCAACGCCGGGACAAAAGAGACCCAGTACTTC	CASSNAGTKETQYF
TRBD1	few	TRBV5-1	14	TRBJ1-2	TGCGCCAGCAGCTCGCCCGGGACAGGTGGTGGCTACACCTTC	CASSSPGTGGGYTF
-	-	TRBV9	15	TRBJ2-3	TGTGCCAGCAGCGTAGCCGGGAAACGCACAGATACGCAGTATTTT	CASSVAGKRTDTQYF
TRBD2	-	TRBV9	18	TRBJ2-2	TGTGCCAGCAGCGTCGGGACTAGCGGGAGGCGAGGAGCCGGGGAGCTGTTTTTT	CASSVGTSGRRGAGELFF
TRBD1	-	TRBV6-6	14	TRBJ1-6	TGTGCCAGCAGTAGAAGGGACAGGGTCTCACCCCTCCACTTT	CASSRRDRVSPLHF
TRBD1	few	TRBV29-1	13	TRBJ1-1	TGCAGCGGCCGGACAGGAGGGAACACTGAAGCTTTCTTT	CSGRTGGNTEAFF
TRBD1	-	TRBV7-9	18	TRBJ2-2	TGTGCCAGCAGCTTAGCGCAGGGGGCTATGGCCCTGACCGGGGAGCTGTTTTTT	CASSLAQGAMALTGELFF
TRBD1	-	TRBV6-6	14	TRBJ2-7	TGTGCCAGCAGTTTCCGGGACAGGGCCTACGAGCAGTACTTC	CASSFRDRAYEQYF
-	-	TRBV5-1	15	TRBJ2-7	TGCGCCAGCAGCCTCTGGCCCGCTGGGGAGAACGAGCAGTACTTC	CASSLWPAGENEQYF
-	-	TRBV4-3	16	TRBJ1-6	TGCGCCAGCAGCCAACAACAGGGTGACTATAATTCACCCCTCCACTTT	CASSQQQGDYNSPLHF
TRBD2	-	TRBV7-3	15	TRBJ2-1	TGTGCCAGCAGCTTAAGCGGGGGGGCCTACAATGAGCAGTTCTTC	CASSLSGGAYNEQFF
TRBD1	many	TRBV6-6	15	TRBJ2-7	TGTGCCAGCAGTCCACAGGGGTCATACTCCTACGAGCAGTACTTC	CASSPQGSYSYEQYF
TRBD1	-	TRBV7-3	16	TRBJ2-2	TGTGCCAGCAGCTCAGGGACAGGCCCGGGGACCGGGGAGCTGTTTTTT	CASSSGTGPGTGELFF